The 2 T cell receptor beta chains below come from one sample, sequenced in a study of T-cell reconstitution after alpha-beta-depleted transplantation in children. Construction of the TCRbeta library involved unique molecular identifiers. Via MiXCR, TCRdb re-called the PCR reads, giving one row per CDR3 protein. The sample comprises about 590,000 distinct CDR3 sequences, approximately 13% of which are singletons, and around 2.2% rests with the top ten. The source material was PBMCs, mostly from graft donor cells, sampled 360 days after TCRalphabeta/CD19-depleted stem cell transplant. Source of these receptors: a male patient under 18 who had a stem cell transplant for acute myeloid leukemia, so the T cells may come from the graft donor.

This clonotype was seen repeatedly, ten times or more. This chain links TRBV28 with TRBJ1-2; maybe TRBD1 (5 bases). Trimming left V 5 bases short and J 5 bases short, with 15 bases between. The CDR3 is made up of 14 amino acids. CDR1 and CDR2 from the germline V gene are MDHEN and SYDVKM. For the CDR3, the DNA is TGTGCCAGCAGTCCCGGGGGGGAATTATATGGCTACACCTTC. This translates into CASSPGGELYGYTF.

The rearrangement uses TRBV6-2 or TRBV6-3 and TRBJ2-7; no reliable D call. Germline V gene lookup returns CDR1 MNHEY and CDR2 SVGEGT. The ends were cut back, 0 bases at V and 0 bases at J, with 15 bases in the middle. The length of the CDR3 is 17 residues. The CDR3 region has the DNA TGTGCCAGCAGTTACTCGATGCAGCCCTGGAGCTCCTACGAGCAGTACTTC. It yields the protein CASSYSMQPWSSYEQYF.